The 26 T cell receptor beta chains reported below all come from one sample, sequenced in a study of T cell changes during pregnancy in multiple sclerosis. Repertoires were generated with immunoSEQ multiplex PCR, while TCRdb's copy carries only in-frame clones and drops some. The table records around 32,000 clones, about nine tenths of them present only once. Material: CD8+ T cells from peripheral blood mononuclear cells, obtained in the second trimester of pregnancy. Receptors were obtained from a female donor in good health, enrolled as a control in a pregnancy study.

The chain is built from TRBV6-1 and TRBJ2-5; D may be TRBD2 (5 bases). Judging by the DNA end, TRBJ2-7 fits better; the J call may be wrong. Looked up from germline, CDR1 is MNHNS and CDR2 is SASEGT. The CDR3 has 14 residues. In nucleotides, the CDR3 is TGTGCCAGCAGTGAAGCCAGCGGCCAATACGAGCAGTACTTC. Encoded protein: CASSEASGQYEQYF.

This rearrangement joins TRBV21-1 to TRBJ1-5; TRBD1 is the table's D call and was not checked against the DNA. TRBV21-1 is listed as a pseudogene. The CDR3 extends over 24 amino acids. The CDR3 reads CASSKVFTGQGVALRSYSNQPQHF. The DNA for the CDR3 is TGTGCCAGCAGCAAAGTGTTTACGGGACAGGGGGTCGCTTTGAGGTCTTATAGCAATCAGCCCCAGCATTTT.

Concerning this clone: Its ends do not fully match the called genes, so a read error is possible. The chain has TRBV4-1 and TRBJ1-2; TRBD1 agrees at 7 bases. Germline V gene lookup returns CDR1 MGHRA and CDR2 YSYEKL. This CDR3 is 14 amino acids long. CDR3 coding DNA: TGCGCCAGCAGCCAGGTGGGGACAGAGGAGGCCTTGTCCTTC. Its translation: CASSQVGTEEALSF.

V gene TRBV4-1 combines with J gene TRBJ1-2, with D possibly TRBD1 on 6 matching bases. CDR3 length: 15 amino acids. Trimming removed 2 bases at V and 2 bases at J, with 12 bases between. Germline CDR1 MGHRA, CDR2 YSYEKL. CDR3 loop: CASSQNPGANYGYTF. In DNA form, the CDR3 reads TGCGCCAGCAGCCAAAACCCAGGGGCGAACTATGGCTACACCTTC.

The genes are TRBV5-1 and TRBJ1-2; a weak D match, TRBD1 (5 bases). The germline V gene has CDR1 SGHRS and CDR2 YFSETQ. V lost 0 bases and J 5 bases, leaving 20 bases between the germline ends. This CDR3 is built from 17 residues. The CDR3 is CASSLEGGVRATYGYTF. DNA for the CDR3: TGCGCCAGCAGCTTGGAAGGCGGGGTCAGGGCTACATATGGCTACACCTTC. Complete variable domain (other parts from reference TRBV5-1 and TRBJ1-2): KAGVTQTPRYLIKTRGQQVTLSCSPISGHRSVSWYQQTPGQGLQFLFEYFSETQRNKGNFPGRFSGRQFSNSRSEMNVSTLELGDSALYLCASSLEGGVRATYGYTFGSGTRLTVV.

V gene TRBV7-8 combines with J gene TRBJ2-2, with 9 nucleotides matching TRBD1. The CDR3 extends over 15 amino acids. The V gene's germline CDR1 is SGHVS and CDR2 FQNEAQ. V lost 5 bases, J lost 6 bases, and 7 bases stayed unmatched. Here the CDR3 reads CASSPGTGKSGELFF. The DNA for the CDR3 is TGTGCCAGCAGCCCCGGGACAGGGAAATCCGGGGAGCTGTTTTTT. Filled out from reference TRBV7-8 and TRBJ2-2, the complete variable domain reads GAGVSQSPRYKVAKRGQDVALRCDPISGHVSLFWYQQALGQGPEFLTYFQNEAQLDKSGLPSDRFFAERPEGSVSTLKIQRTQQEDSAVYLCASSPGTGKSGELFFGEGSRLTVL.

The V and J genes are TRBV6-4 and TRBJ2-3; 8 bases map to TRBD1. The ends lost 0 bases at V and 4 bases at J; junction bases unmatched: 0. CDR3 length equals 14 residues. Germline CDR1 and CDR2: MRHNA and SNTAGT. CDR3 DNA sequence: TGTGCCAGCAGTGACTCGACAGGGGCAGATACGCAGTATTTT. Its translation: CASSDSTGADTQYF.

V usage is TRBV25-1 and J usage is TRBJ2-2; D is perhaps TRBD2 (5 bases). V dropped 5 bases and J dropped 7 bases, with 14 bases sitting between them. Germline CDR1 and CDR2: MGHDK and SYGVNS. This CDR3 spans 14 amino acids. CDR3 sequence reads: CASSTRGSGGELFF. The CDR3 DNA reads TGTGCCAGCAGTACCCGAGGGTCTGGCGGGGAGCTGTTTTTT.

The chain employs TRBV13 and TRBJ2-7, with a weak D call TRBD1 (5 bases). Per germline, CDR1 PRHDT and CDR2 FYEKMQ (reference sequence). The ends were cut back, 2 bases at V and 1 base at J, with 6 bases in the middle. The CDR3 sequence is 13 residues long. This CDR3 reads CASSLQGSYEQYF. The CDR3 region has the DNA TGTGCCAGCAGCTTACAGGGTTCCTACGAGCAGTACTTC.

The chain couples TRBV5-4 to TRBJ1-1; D gene uncertain. This CDR3 contains 14 residues. Germline V gene sequence: CDR1 SGHNT, CDR2 YYREEE (reference sequence). V was clipped by 7 bases and J by 0 bases, with 13 bases between them. The CDR3 DNA reads TGTGCCAGCCGAATTTTACAACTGAACACTGAAGCTTTCTTT. It specifies CASRILQLNTEAFF.

The chain couples TRBV7-3 to TRBJ2-7; the D gene is possibly TRBD2 (6 bases). Germline V lookup: CDR1 SGHTA, CDR2 FQGTGA. CDR3 size: 14 residues. V was cut by 2 bases and J by 5 bases, with 13 bases left in between. The CDR3 reads CASSLSGTPDEQYF. For the CDR3, the DNA is TGTGCCAGCAGCTTATCCGGGACTCCGGACGAGCAGTACTTC.

This chain joins TRBV10-3 and TRBJ2-3, with TRBD1 as a possible D gene (6 bases). V was pared by 4 bases and J by 1 base, with 9 bases between. Germline values: CDR1 ENHRY, CDR2 SYGVKD. The CDR3 length is 14 residues. CDR3 in DNA: TGTGCCATCAGTGGACAGGACGGCACAGATACGCAGTATTTT. Translated, it gives CAISGQDGTDTQYF.

This sequence joins TRBV29-1 and TRBJ2-3; 8 nucleotides match TRBD2. Germline trimming cut 7 bases from V and 0 bases from J; bases unmatched to any gene: 6. The V gene's germline CDR1 is SQVTM and CDR2 ANQGSEA. This CDR3 region has 14 residues. CDR3 coding DNA: TGCAGCGGGACGGGGGGGGCGAGCACAGATACGCAGTATTTT. It yields the protein CSGTGGASTDTQYF.

The chain carries TRBV13 and TRBJ2-3, with 8 bases that match TRBD1. Germline assignment: CDR1 PRHDT and CDR2 FYEKMQ (reference sequence). The CDR3 spans 15 residues. V dropped 5 bases and J dropped 3; count of bases not matched to a gene: 7. The CDR3 bases are TGTGCCAGCAGCCTCGGACAGGGAAATACAGATACGCAGTATTTT. Protein sequence: CASSLGQGNTDTQYF.

The chain combines TRBV6-4 with TRBJ1-1; D is perhaps TRBD1 (5 bases). Germline CDR1 is MRHNA and CDR2 is SNTAGT. Trimming cost V 3 bases and J 1 base, with 18 bases left between them. This CDR3 region has 17 residues. The CDR3 DNA follows: TGTGCCAGCAGTGATCCCGGCGGGGCGGGTGCGAACACTGAAGCTTTCTTT. Translation gives CASSDPGGAGANTEAFF.

The V call is TRBV6-4, the J call TRBJ2-2; no clear D gene. CDR1 is MRHNA, CDR2 SNTAGT, per germline. With 6 bases removed from V and 5 bases from J, the gap between germline ends came to 13 bases. The CDR3 has 14 residues. CDR3 bases: TGTGCCAGCAGCGATGATGACGGGACCGGGGAGCTGTTTTTT. It encodes CASSDDDGTGELFF.

The gene calls are TRBV5-8 and TRBJ2-7; 10 bases fit TRBD1. The germline CDR1 and CDR2 sequences are SGHTS and YDEGEE. CDR3 length: 14 residues. Trimming removed 2 bases from V and 5 bases from J; junction bases left unmatched: 4. The chain's CDR3 is CASSLTGQGNEQYF. In DNA form, the CDR3 reads TGTGCCAGCAGCTTAACGGGACAGGGGAACGAGCAGTACTTC.

V and J are TRBV30 and TRBJ2-1; D gene unclear. This CDR3 is 13 amino acids long. CDR1 and CDR2 (germline): GTSNPN, SVGIG (reference sequence). Trimming left V 0 bases short and J 7 bases short, with 10 bases between. CDR3 residues: CAWSVPGWNEQFF. The CDR3 nucleotides are TGTGCCTGGAGTGTACCCGGGTGGAATGAGCAGTTCTTC.

The CDR3 sequence: CASIGGSPREQFF. Here the CDR3 DNA reads TGTGCCAGCATTGGAGGTAGCCCCAGAGAGCAGTTCTTC. J is TRBJ2-1 and V is TRBV2; possible D gene TRBD2, 5 bases. This CDR3 region has 13 residues. V lost 7 bases, J lost 10 bases, and 17 bases lay in between. The germline V gene encodes CDR1 SNHLY and CDR2 FYNNEI.

V is TRBV5-8 and J is TRBJ2-7, with D possibly being TRBD2 (5 bases). The V end was cut by 4 bases, the J end by 6 bases, with 8 bases between. This CDR3 is 11 amino acids long. CDR1 and CDR2 from the germline V gene are SGHTS and YDEGEE. The DNA for the CDR3 is TGTGCCAGCAGCCCTCGGGGCGAGCAGTACTTC. Translation: CASSPRGEQYF.

The chain combines TRBV5-6 with TRBJ1-6, with 8 bases matching TRBD1. CDR3 length: 16 residues. Germline CDR1 reads SGHDT; CDR2 reads YYEEEE. V shed 0 bases and J 7 bases; nucleotides not matched to a gene: 6. DNA for the CDR3: TGTGCCAGCAGCTTGGGGGCCAGGGGGCAGAATTCACCCCTCCACTTT. This codes for CASSLGARGQNSPLHF.

This sequence joins TRBV7-6 and TRBJ1-2; the D gene is possibly TRBD1 (6 bases). Germline CDR1 and CDR2: SGHVS and FNYEAQ. The germline V and J ends were trimmed by 0 bases and 4 bases, with 12 bases remaining between them. This CDR3 comprises 15 residues. This chain's CDR3 is CASSLAEWGPYGYTF. The CDR3 region has the DNA TGTGCCAGCAGCTTAGCGGAGTGGGGGCCCTATGGCTACACCTTC.

This chain uses TRBV9 with TRBJ1-2; 8 positions match TRBD1. The germline V gene encodes CDR1 SGDLS and CDR2 YYNGEE. The CDR3 loop spans 15 amino acids. After removal of 4 bases from V and 3 bases from J, the junction contained 8 bases not matched to a gene. CDR3 sequence: CASSSNGQGHYGYTF. The CDR3 coding sequence is TGTGCCAGCAGCTCGAACGGACAGGGCCACTATGGCTACACCTTC.

This chain joins TRBV4-2 and TRBJ2-7, with D perhaps matching TRBD1 (6 bases). This CDR3 spans 15 amino acids. Trimming took off 3 bases at V and 2 bases at J, with 14 bases between the two ends. Germline CDR1 and CDR2: LGHNA and YNFKEQ. The CDR3 here is CASSQEQGPAYEQYF. CDR3 coding DNA: TGTGCCAGCAGCCAGGAACAGGGTCCGGCCTACGAGCAGTACTTC.

This chain links TRBV4-1 with TRBJ1-2; D remains unclear. Germline values: CDR1 MGHRA, CDR2 YSYEKL. CDR3 length: 15 amino acids. V shed 2 bases and J shed 0 bases, with 10 bases lying between them. This chain's CDR3 is CASSQPRTANYGYTF. In DNA form, the CDR3 reads TGCGCCAGCAGCCAACCCCGCACAGCTAACTATGGCTACACCTTC.

The chain employs TRBV30 and TRBJ2-3; 7 bases map to TRBD2. The CDR3 extends over 15 amino acids. From germline, CDR1 is GTSNPN and CDR2 SVGIG (reference sequence). V shed 2 bases and J 3 bases; nucleotides not matched to a gene: 8. The CDR3 DNA reads as TGTGCCTGGAGTTTTGGAAGCGGGGAGACAGATACGCAGTATTTT. Protein product: CAWSFGSGETDTQYF.